This TCR beta chain was captured in a study of Ad26.COV2.S vaccination and SARS-CoV-2 variants. Produced via immunoSEQ multiplex PCR; TCRdb's table is partial and in-frame only. The sample carries hundreds of thousands of clones, 80% to 90% recorded once. Treatment reported: roughly 18 received Ad26.COV2.S at low or high dose, single or two shots; 5 received placebo; per-sample allocation not given. Sampling was performed 63 days after the first vaccine or placebo injection. The V and J ends lost 1 base and 7 bases, in that order; junction bases with no gene match: 7. Germline CDR1 and CDR2: SGHNT and YYREEE (reference sequence). The CDR3 runs 15 residues.

The sequence was collected from a person between 18 and 59 years old who received the Ad26.COV2.S COVID-19 vaccine or a placebo. This rearrangement joins TRBV5-4 to TRBJ1-4; TRBD1 agrees at 7 bases. The source was peripheral blood, collected in a trial of Ad26.COV2.S vaccine versus placebo. CDR3 sequence: CASSLRQGGGEKLFF. CDR3 DNA: TGTGCCAGCAGCTTGCGCCAGGGGGGCGGTGAAAAACTGTTTTTT. Complete variable domain (other parts from reference TRBV5-4 and TRBJ1-4): ETGVTQSPTHLIKTRGQQVTLRCSSQSGHNTVSWYQQALGQGPQFIFQYYREEENGRGNFPPRFSGLQFPNYSSELNVNALELDDSALYLCASSLRQGGGEKLFFGSGTQLSVL.